What follows are 14 T cell receptor beta chains derived from one specimen sequenced in a study of cytomegalovirus exposure and HLA in healthy donors. Use of 60 Vbeta and 13 Jbeta primers characterized the PCR. Generated by immunoSEQ multiplex PCR, the TCRdb table keeps only in-frame clones and is missing some. Here the sample spans 100,000 to 150,000 clones, 77% being singletons. The specimen was PBMCs. The receptors originated from a human donor in good health.

J is TRBJ1-2 and V is TRBV10-3, with 8 bases identical to TRBD1. Unmatched junction bases numbered 0, after V lost 1 base and J lost 5 bases. This CDR3 has 13 residues. Germline V gene lookup returns CDR1 ENHRY and CDR2 SYGVKD. Written as DNA, the CDR3 is TGTGCCATCAGTGAGTACAGGGGGTATGGCTACACCTTC. It encodes CAISEYRGYGYTF.

This clone has more than one count but fewer than ten. The chain carries TRBV27 and TRBJ2-7; D remains ambiguous. Germline V gene sequence: CDR1 MNHEY, CDR2 SMNVEV (reference sequence). Trimming shortened V by 6 bases and J by 0 bases, and 12 bases separated the two germline ends. The length of the CDR3 is 14 residues. Here the CDR3 reads CASSPQVPSYEQYF. DNA of the CDR3: TGTGCCAGCAGCCCCCAGGTCCCCTCCTACGAGCAGTACTTC.

The rearrangement uses TRBV7-9 and TRBJ2-1; 8 bases are a match to TRBD1. CDR1 is SEHNR, CDR2 FQNEAQ, per germline (reference sequence). V was pared by 4 bases and J by 9 bases, with 11 bases of the junction left unmatched. The CDR3 spans 15 residues. The CDR3 loop reads CASSSRQGWSLEQFF. CDR3 DNA sequence: TGTGCCAGCAGCTCCAGACAGGGGTGGTCACTTGAGCAGTTCTTC.

CDR3 sequence reads: CASSLGAGIYEQYF. Written as DNA, the CDR3 is TGCGCCAGCAGCTTGGGAGCAGGGATCTACGAGCAGTACTTC. The chain combines TRBV5-1 with TRBJ2-7, with a possible D match to TRBD1 (5 bases). V was trimmed by 0 bases and J by 3 bases, leaving 10 bases between them. Germline loops: CDR1 SGHRS, CDR2 YFSETQ. CDR3 length: 14 residues. Full variable domain (rest looked up from reference TRBV5-1 and TRBJ2-7): KAGVTQTPRYLIKTRGQQVTLSCSPISGHRSVSWYQQTPGQGLQFLFEYFSETQRNKGNFPGRFSGRQFSNSRSEMNVSTLELGDSALYLCASSLGAGIYEQYFGPGTRLTVT.

There are a few counts of this clone. CDR3 sequence (DNA): TGTGCCAGCAGCTTTAGACAGGGGGCAGGCAATCAGCCCCAGCATTTT. Its translation: CASSFRQGAGNQPQHF. The V and J genes are TRBV5-6 and TRBJ1-5, with TRBD1 matching over 10 bases. The CDR3 extends over 16 amino acids. Germline V gene sequence: CDR1 SGHDT, CDR2 YYEEEE. The ends lost 2 bases at V and 2 bases at J; junction bases unmatched: 4.

The chain couples TRBV20-1 to TRBJ2-3; D unclear. This CDR3 contains 11 residues. V gave up 6 bases and J gave up 6 bases, with 10 bases separating them. CDR1 is DFQATT, CDR2 SNEGSKA, per germline (reference sequence). The CDR3 region has the DNA TGCAGTGCGGAGTCGGTCGATACGCAGTATTTT. It specifies CSAESVDTQYF.

The rearrangement links TRBV28 to TRBJ2-4; the match to TRBD1 covers 8 bases. The germline V gene encodes CDR1 MDHEN and CDR2 SYDVKM. The CDR3 runs to 14 residues. The V and J ends lost 8 bases and 2 bases, in that order; junction bases with no gene match: 5. The CDR3: CASQAGGTKNIQYF. Here the CDR3 DNA reads TGTGCCAGCCAGGCAGGGGGCACCAAAAACATTCAGTACTTC.

The rearrangement uses TRBV2 and TRBJ2-3, with D perhaps TRBD2 (6 bases). Germline V CDR1 and CDR2: SNHLY, FYNNEI. Trimming removed 6 bases from V and 6 bases from J, with 16 bases in between. The length of the CDR3 is 14 residues. CDR3 bases: TGTGCCAGCAGGGCAGGAGCGGGCCCTGATACGCAGTATTTT. It is translated as CASRAGAGPDTQYF.

The V call is TRBV28, the J call TRBJ1-6; D remains unclear. The CDR3 covers 12 residues. V lost 6 bases to trimming and J lost 9 bases, with 9 bases between them. Germline loops: CDR1 MDHEN, CDR2 SYDVKM. The CDR3 bases are TGTGCCAGCAGGGGTGCGGGTTCACCCCTCCACTTT. Protein sequence: CASRGAGSPLHF.

This chain joins TRBV19 and TRBJ1-1; TRBD1 matches at 10 bases. Germline V gene sequence: CDR1 LNHDA, CDR2 SQIVND (reference sequence). V gave up 1 base and J gave up 3 bases; unmatched junction bases: 8. CDR3 length: 17 residues. The CDR3 here is CASSIVGQGQGHTEAFF. In DNA form, the CDR3 reads TGTGCCAGTAGTATAGTGGGACAGGGACAGGGGCACACTGAAGCTTTCTTT.

J is TRBJ2-2 and V is TRBV4-2; 7 nucleotides agree with TRBD2. Germline CDR1 and CDR2: LGHNA and YNFKEQ. V was clipped by 0 bases and J by 3 bases; unmatched bases: 7. The CDR3 extends over 17 amino acids. The chain's CDR3 is CASSQDILGGDTGELFF. The DNA of the CDR3 is TGTGCCAGCAGCCAAGATATTTTGGGAGGGGACACCGGGGAGCTGTTTTTT.

The CDR3 bases are TGTGCCAGCAGTTCTAACGGCAGGGAGCCCCAGCATTTT. It yields the protein CASSSNGREPQHF. This chain connects TRBV6-5 to TRBJ1-5; D may be TRBD1 (5 bases). There are 13 residues in the CDR3. CDR1 MNHEY and CDR2 SVGAGI come from the germline V gene. Trimming took off 4 bases at V and 8 bases at J, with 12 bases between the two ends.

This chain's CDR3 is CASSQGTGEEGSSYNEQFF. Written as DNA, the CDR3 is TGCGCCAGCAGTCAGGGGACAGGAGAGGAGGGGAGCTCCTACAATGAGCAGTTCTTC. The V gene is TRBV23-1, the J gene TRBJ2-1, with 8 bases aligning to TRBD1. TRBV23-1 is an open reading frame whose function is uncertain. The V segment lost 3 bases and the J segment 0 bases; nucleotides outside the gene matches: 13. The CDR3 totals 19 residues.

The rearrangement joins TRBV28 to TRBJ1-2; the match to TRBD1 covers 10 bases. From germline, CDR1 is MDHEN and CDR2 SYDVKM. The length of the CDR3 is 15 residues. The V segment lost 7 bases and the J segment 1 base; nucleotides outside the gene matches: 6. The CDR3 reads CASTGTGADNYGYTF. The DNA of the CDR3 is TGTGCCAGCACCGGGACAGGGGCCGATAACTATGGCTACACCTTC.